These 31 T cell receptor beta chains came from one sample sequenced in a study of blood T cell repertoires in COVID-19. The assay was immunoSEQ multiplex PCR, and TCRdb's table has in-frame clones only and misses some. The data hold roughly 200,000 clones, with about nine tenths observed a single time. Sample: PBMCs or T cells enriched from blood (not recorded which). These receptors originate from a middle-aged woman with acute COVID-19.

This sequence joins TRBV27 and TRBJ1-5; no reliable D call. This CDR3 region has 13 residues. Germline-derived CDR1 and CDR2 are MNHEY and SMNVEV (reference sequence). V lost 5 bases and J lost 3, with 8 bases in between. Written as DNA, the CDR3 is TGTGCCAGCAGTCCCGTCTCCAATCAGCCCCAGCATTTT. Translated: CASSPVSNQPQHF.

The chain uses TRBV7-2 and TRBJ1-1; D call uncertain. From germline, CDR1 is SGHTA and CDR2 FQGNSA. V gave up 6 bases and J gave up 1 base, with 9 bases separating them. This CDR3 is 13 amino acids long. CDR3 sequence (DNA): TGTGCCAGCAGGAGGGAGCCGAACACTGAAGCTTTCTTT. It codes for CASRREPNTEAFF.

The V gene is TRBV4-2, the J gene TRBJ2-2; D unresolved. V lost 9 bases and J 1 base, leaving 15 bases between the germline ends. This CDR3 is built from 15 residues. The germline CDR1 and CDR2 sequences are LGHNA and YNFKEQ. The CDR3 spells CASRPLELNTGELFF. The CDR3 nucleotides are TGTGCCAGTCGCCCCTTAGAACTGAACACCGGGGAGCTGTTTTTT.

The chain carries TRBV11-2 and TRBJ2-3, with 8 bases aligning to TRBD1. This CDR3 is 14 amino acids long. With V trimmed by 6 bases and J by 0 bases, 2 bases remained unmatched. Per germline, CDR1 SGHAT and CDR2 FQNNGV. The DNA for the CDR3 is TGTGCCAGCAGGGGGACAGGTAGCACAGATACGCAGTATTTT. Translating gives CASRGTGSTDTQYF.

The chain carries TRBV5-6 and TRBJ1-1; D may be TRBD1 (5 bases). The germline CDR1 and CDR2 sequences are SGHDT and YYEEEE. The V end was cut by 1 base, the J end by 1 base, with 8 bases between. The CDR3 totals 14 residues. Here the CDR3 reads CASSLQGKNTEAFF. CDR3 bases: TGTGCCAGCAGCTTGCAGGGAAAGAACACTGAAGCTTTCTTT. The whole variable domain, filled in from reference TRBV5-6 and TRBJ1-1, reads DAGVTQSPTHLIKTRGQQVTLRCSPKSGHDTVSWYQQALGQGPQFIFQYYEEEERQRGNFPDRFSGHQFPNYSSELNVNALLLGDSALYLCASSLQGKNTEAFFGQGTRLTVV.

V usage is TRBV2 and J usage is TRBJ1-2; 7 bases agree with TRBD1. Germline V gene data show CDR1 as SNHLY and CDR2 as FYNNEI. The CDR3 runs 14 residues. Trimming removed 4 bases from V and 2 bases from J; junction bases left unmatched: 4. The CDR3, as DNA: TGTGCCAGCAGTGCGCAGGGGGGCAACTATGGCTACACCTTC. Translated: CASSAQGGNYGYTF.

V gene TRBV3-1 (or the pseudogene TRBV3-2) combines with J gene TRBJ1-6; the D is unclear. CDR1 and CDR2 (germline): LGHDT, YNNKEL (reference sequence). This CDR3 is built from 15 residues. V lost 1 base to trimming and J lost 6 bases, with 10 bases between them. CDR3 sequence reads: CASSQASGINSPLHF. The CDR3 bases are TGTGCCAGCAGCCAAGCGTCAGGAATTAATTCACCCCTCCACTTT.

This clone was counted a few times. The J gene is TRBJ1-5, the V gene TRBV6-5; unclear D gene. V lost 6 bases to trimming and J lost 6 bases, with 18 bases between them. Germline CDR1 MNHEY, CDR2 SVGAGI. CDR3 length: 15 amino acids. In DNA form, the CDR3 reads TGTGCCAGCAGCTCGGAGGGTAGGGTCGGTCAGCCCCAGCATTTT. It specifies CASSSEGRVGQPQHF.

This clone was picked up one time. The chain carries TRBV27 and TRBJ1-4, with D maybe TRBD1 (5 bases). V was shortened by 4 bases and J by 7 bases, with 10 bases between the two germline ends. CDR3 length: 13 residues. Germline CDR1 MNHEY, CDR2 SMNVEV (reference sequence). CDR3 residues: CASSWGEGEKLFF. Here the CDR3 DNA reads TGTGCCAGCAGTTGGGGGGAGGGTGAAAAACTGTTTTTT.

The chain uses TRBV7-2 and TRBJ2-7, with 7 bases fitting TRBD2. CDR3 length: 16 residues. Trimming removed 1 base from V and 0 bases from J; junction bases left unmatched: 6. The germline V gene encodes CDR1 SGHTA and CDR2 FQGNSA. As DNA, the CDR3 is TGTGCCAGCAGCTTAGTGGCTAGCGGAGGCTCCTACGAGCAGTACTTC. It encodes CASSLVASGGSYEQYF.

This clone was counted a single time. The chain employs TRBV19 and TRBJ1-5; 7 nucleotides agree with TRBD1. The junction had 15 bases not matched to a gene; V was cut back by 8 bases and J by 11 bases. This CDR3 is built from 14 residues. Germline values: CDR1 LNHDA, CDR2 SQIVND (reference sequence). CDR3 sequence reads: CASAGQTQSTAQHF. The CDR3 DNA reads TGTGCCAGTGCGGGACAGACTCAATCAACGGCCCAGCATTTT.

CDR3 DNA: TGTGCCAGCAGTGAGGGGGAGGGGAACACCGGGGAGCTGTTTTTT. Amino acid sequence: CASSEGEGNTGELFF. The rearrangement uses TRBV6-4 and TRBJ2-2, with TRBD2 matching 7 bases. Germline-derived CDR1 and CDR2 are MRHNA and SNTAGT. The CDR3 runs to 15 residues. V lost 3 bases and J lost 1; bases outside the gene matches: 2.

V gene TRBV6-6 combines with J gene TRBJ2-7; TRBD2 aligns across 7 bases. CDR3 length equals 12 residues. J gave up 6 bases and V 5 bases, and 4 bases lay outside the gene matches. Per germline, CDR1 MNHNY and CDR2 SVGAGI (reference sequence). The CDR3 spells CASSPRGGEQYF. CDR3 in DNA: TGTGCCAGCAGTCCCCGCGGGGGCGAGCAGTACTTC.

The chain carries TRBV2 and TRBJ1-2; tentatively, D is TRBD1 (6 bases). The CDR3 spans 13 residues. Germline assignment: CDR1 SNHLY and CDR2 FYNNEI. V was cut by 8 bases and J by 4 bases, with 14 bases left in between. CDR3 loop: CASFMDSSYGYTF. Written as DNA, the CDR3 is TGTGCCAGCTTCATGGACAGCTCCTATGGCTACACCTTC.

The genes are TRBV2 and TRBJ1-6; a weak D match, TRBD1 (5 bases). Deletions cut 4 bases from V and 7 bases from J, with 8 bases between. Germline CDR1 SNHLY, CDR2 FYNNEI. The CDR3 is 13 amino acids. CDR3 DNA sequence: TGTGCCAGCAGTGGACAGCAAAATTCACCCCTCCACTTT. It encodes CASSGQQNSPLHF.

The V call is TRBV29-1, the J call TRBJ1-2; D might be TRBD1 (5 bases). The germline V gene encodes CDR1 SQVTM and CDR2 ANQGSEA. CDR3 length: 14 residues. With 3 bases removed from V and 4 bases from J, the gap between germline ends came to 15 bases. This CDR3 is CSVEQGVESYGYTF. CDR3 coding DNA: TGCAGCGTTGAGCAAGGGGTGGAGAGCTATGGCTACACCTTC.

This chain connects TRBV2 to TRBJ2-7; TRBD1 matches at 7 bases. The germline V gene has CDR1 SNHLY and CDR2 FYNNEI. After removal of 7 bases from V and 3 bases from J, the junction contained 9 bases not matched to a gene. This CDR3 spans 14 amino acids. In nucleotides, the CDR3 is TGTGCCAGCATGGGAAACAGGGGATACTACGAGCAGTACGTC. Protein product: CASMGNRGYYEQYV.

This clone showed up just once. This chain uses TRBV27 with TRBJ2-1, with D tentatively TRBD2 (5 bases). Germline assignment: CDR1 MNHEY and CDR2 SMNVEV (reference sequence). The CDR3 loop spans 16 amino acids. V lost 6 bases, J lost 12 bases, and 27 bases lay in between. The CDR3, as DNA: TGTGCCAGCAGCATCTTCTTCCGCAGAAAACACCGGGGGCAGTTCTTC. Its translation is CASSIFFRRKHRGQFF.

This chain connects TRBV7-3 to TRBJ1-2, with 10 bases matching TRBD1. The J segment lost 2 bases and the V segment lost 2 bases, leaving 5 bases of the junction unmatched. CDR1 and CDR2 from the germline V gene are SGHTA and FQGTGA. This CDR3 has 16 residues. The CDR3 loop is CASSLPGDRGNYGYTF. CDR3 sequence (DNA): TGTGCCAGCAGCTTACCCGGGGACAGGGGAAACTATGGCTACACCTTC.

The chain has TRBV10-1 and TRBJ2-5; tentative D call: TRBD1 (7 bases). V gave up 6 bases and J gave up 5 bases, with 13 bases separating them. The CDR3 is made up of 13 amino acids. Looked up from germline, CDR1 is WNHNN and CDR2 is SYGVQD (reference sequence). This CDR3 reads CASSSGGPETQYF. In DNA form, the CDR3 reads TGCGCCAGCAGCTCAGGGGGGCCGGAGACCCAGTACTTC.

This sequence joins TRBV28 and TRBJ2-5; 13 bases match TRBD2. Unmatched junction bases numbered 6, after V lost 7 bases and J lost 4 bases. The CDR3 is 15 residues long. The germline CDR1 and CDR2 sequences are MDHEN and SYDVKM. The CDR3 loop reads CASTLGTSGVETQYF. The CDR3 bases are TGTGCCAGCACCCTAGGGACTAGCGGGGTAGAGACCCAGTACTTC. The variable domain in full, with the rest retrieved from reference TRBV28 and TRBJ2-5, is DVKVTQSSRYLVKRTGEKVFLECVQDMDHENMFWYRQDPGLGLRLIYFSYDVKMKEKGDIPEGYSVSREKKERFSLILESASTNQTSMYLCASTLGTSGVETQYFGPGTRLLVL.

The J gene is TRBJ1-1, the V gene TRBV9, with D unresolved. The CDR3 sequence is 14 residues long. Germline V CDR1 and CDR2: SGDLS, YYNGEE. Trimming stripped 0 bases from V and 7 bases from J, with 13 bases between. CDR3 DNA: TGTGCCAGCAGCGTAGGGTATCGTCAACATGAAGCTTTCTTT. Translated, it gives CASSVGYRQHEAFF.

This rearrangement joins TRBV6-5 to TRBJ1-5, with TRBD1 identical over 9 bases. This CDR3 contains 15 residues. Per germline, CDR1 MNHEY and CDR2 SVGAGI. The V segment lost 10 bases and the J segment 4 bases; nucleotides outside the gene matches: 11. Here the CDR3 reads CATTGGDFGNQPQHF. The CDR3 nucleotides are TGTGCCACAACAGGGGGCGATTTTGGGAATCAGCCCCAGCATTTT.

The V call is TRBV18, the J call TRBJ1-1; 9 bases are a match to TRBD1. The CDR3 length is 16 residues. Germline assignment: CDR1 KGHSH and CDR2 LQKENI. The J segment lost 6 bases and the V segment lost 1 base, leaving 9 bases of the junction unmatched. CDR3 protein: CASSPRLDRGASEAFF. Written as DNA, the CDR3 is TGTGCCAGCTCACCACGGTTGGACAGGGGCGCCTCTGAAGCTTTCTTT.

J is TRBJ2-6 and V is TRBV5-1, with D possibly TRBD1 on 5 matching bases. V lost 0 bases and J lost 0, with 13 bases in between. Germline CDR1 and CDR2: SGHRS and YFSETQ. This CDR3 spans 18 amino acids. CDR3 DNA sequence: TGCGCCAGCAGCTTGGTCAGGGCCGGAAACTCTGGGGCCAACGTCCTGACTTTC. This codes for CASSLVRAGNSGANVLTF.

The chain couples TRBV9 to TRBJ1-5, with 9 bases lining up with TRBD1. Germline-derived CDR1 and CDR2 are SGDLS and YYNGEE. CDR3 length equals 15 residues. V trimming: 3 bases; J trimming: 7 bases; junction bases outside the gene matches: 8. Here the CDR3 reads CASSAGTGPEQPQHF. The CDR3 region has the DNA TGTGCCAGCAGCGCGGGGACAGGGCCTGAACAGCCCCAGCATTTT.

The DNA for the CDR3 is TGTGCCACCAGTGACCCCGGGACAGGGGAATCTGGCTACACCTTC. Translation: CATSDPGTGESGYTF. The chain joins TRBV24-1 to TRBJ1-2, with 10 bases identical to TRBD1. After removal of 4 bases from V and 7 bases from J, the junction contained 8 bases not matched to a gene. This CDR3 is 15 amino acids long. Germline loops: CDR1 KGHDR, CDR2 SFDVKD.

This clone was seen a few times. The V and J genes are TRBV10-2 and TRBJ2-3; TRBD2 matches 10 bases. CDR1 WSHSY and CDR2 SAAADI come from the germline V gene. V gave up 5 bases and J gave up 4 bases; unmatched junction bases: 6. This CDR3 contains 15 residues. The CDR3 coding sequence is TGCGCCAGCAGTTTAGCGGGGGGAGGATCAGATACGCAGTATTTT. Its protein is CASSLAGGGSDTQYF.

The rearrangement joins TRBV9 to TRBJ1-2; weak D call: TRBD1 (5 bases). Trimming left V 0 bases short and J 7 bases short, with 10 bases between. Per the germline V gene, CDR1 is SGDLS and CDR2 is YYNGEE. The CDR3 totals 13 residues. CDR3 sequence reads: CASSVGMGGGYTF. The CDR3 DNA sequence: TGTGCCAGCAGCGTAGGAATGGGGGGTGGCTACACCTTC.

CDR3 sequence: CAVSNLEIQETQYF. The CDR3 nucleotides are TGTGCCGTTTCCAACCTAGAGATCCAAGAGACCCAGTACTTC. The chain joins TRBV2 to TRBJ2-5, with D uncertain. Germline CDR1 SNHLY, CDR2 FYNNEI. Between the trimmed V and J ends, which lost 11 bases and 1 base, there was a span of 17 bases. The CDR3 has 14 residues.

In its sample, this clone was seen once. This chain uses TRBV7-8 with TRBJ1-1; tentatively, D is TRBD1 (5 bases). The ends were cut back, 2 bases at V and 0 bases at J, with 10 bases in the middle. The germline V gene encodes CDR1 SGHVS and CDR2 FQNEAQ. The CDR3 loop spans 15 amino acids. In DNA form, the CDR3 reads TGTGCCAGCAGCTTATACCGGACAATGAACACTGAAGCTTTCTTT. Protein: CASSLYRTMNTEAFF.